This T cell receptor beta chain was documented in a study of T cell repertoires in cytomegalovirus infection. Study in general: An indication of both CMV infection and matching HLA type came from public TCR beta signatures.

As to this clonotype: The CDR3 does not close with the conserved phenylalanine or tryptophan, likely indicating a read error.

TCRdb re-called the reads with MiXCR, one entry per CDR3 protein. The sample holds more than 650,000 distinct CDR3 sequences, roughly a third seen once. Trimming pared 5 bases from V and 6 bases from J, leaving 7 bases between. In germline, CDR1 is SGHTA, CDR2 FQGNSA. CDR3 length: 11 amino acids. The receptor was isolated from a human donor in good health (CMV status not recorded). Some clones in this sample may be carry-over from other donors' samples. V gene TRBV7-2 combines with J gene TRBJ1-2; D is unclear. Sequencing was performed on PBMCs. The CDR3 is CASSPPHGYTL. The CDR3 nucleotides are TGTGCCAGCAGCCCCCCCCATGGCTACACCTTA.